This T cell receptor (beta chain) was captured by sequencing in a study of T-cell reconstitution after alpha-beta-depleted transplantation in children. This clonotype came up a few times. The CDR3 extends over 17 amino acids. The junction had 9 bases not matched to a gene; V was cut back by 4 bases and J by 3 bases. Per germline, CDR1 SGHTA and CDR2 FQGNSA. A TCRbeta library incorporating unique molecular identifiers was prepared. MiXCR was run by TCRdb on the PCR reads, yielding one entry per CDR3 protein. The sample holds around 600,000 distinct CDR3 sequences, 10% seen once. This sample comprised PBMCs from the stem cell graft donor, obtained from the stem cell graft. The TCR sequence derives from a human donor who donated a stem cell graft to a child with acute myeloid leukemia. The rearrangement links TRBV7-2 to TRBJ2-1; the match to TRBD2 covers 10 bases. CDR3: CASSSTGSGRNYNEQFF. The CDR3 nucleotides read TGTGCCAGCAGCTCGACTGGTAGCGGGAGGAACTACAATGAGCAGTTCTTC.